The 27 T cell receptor beta chains reported below all come from one sample, sequenced in a study of blood T cell repertoires in COVID-19. Data came from immunoSEQ multiplex PCR; TCRdb stores just in-frame clones and leaves some out. Among 150,000 to 200,000 clones listed, around 87% were seen once. The sequenced sample consisted of peripheral blood. Every receptor here comes from a man over 45 with acute or convalescent COVID-19.

The rearrangement uses TRBV28 and TRBJ2-3, with no clear D. V was trimmed by 4 bases and J by 5 bases, leaving 10 bases between them. This CDR3 has 13 amino acids. Germline V gene data show CDR1 as MDHEN and CDR2 as SYDVKM. This CDR3 reads CASSSTAEDTQYF. The CDR3 DNA follows: TGTGCCAGCAGTTCTACTGCGGAAGATACGCAGTATTTT. The whole variable domain, filled in from reference TRBV28 and TRBJ2-3, reads DVKVTQSSRYLVKRTGEKVFLECVQDMDHENMFWYRQDPGLGLRLIYFSYDVKMKEKGDIPEGYSVSREKKERFSLILESASTNQTSMYLCASSSTAEDTQYFGPGTRLTVL.

The genes are TRBV9 and TRBJ1-4, with D perhaps matching TRBD1 (5 bases). The CDR3 runs 15 residues. V lost 0 bases to trimming and J lost 6 bases, with 12 bases between them. CDR1 is SGDLS, CDR2 YYNGEE, per germline. The CDR3 here is CASSVDGRADEKLFF. CDR3 sequence (DNA): TGTGCCAGCAGCGTAGATGGCAGGGCGGATGAAAAACTGTTTTTT. Filled out from reference TRBV9 and TRBJ1-4, the complete variable domain reads DSGVTQTPKHLITATGQRVTLRCSPRSGDLSVYWYQQSLDQGLQFLIQYYNGEERAKGNILERFSAQQFPDLHSELNLSSLELGDSALYFCASSVDGRADEKLFFGSGTQLSVL.

The J gene is TRBJ2-7, the V gene TRBV27, with TRBD1 as a possible D gene (6 bases). Germline V lookup: CDR1 MNHEY, CDR2 SMNVEV (reference sequence). The CDR3 sequence is 13 residues long. Between the trimmed V and J ends, which lost 4 bases and 0 bases, there was a span of 7 bases. The CDR3 nucleotides read TGTGCCAGCAGTTGGGACAACTCCTACGAGCAGTACTTC. Protein product: CASSWDNSYEQYF.

The chain is built from TRBV5-1 and TRBJ2-2, with 13 bases identical to TRBD2. The V and J ends lost 4 bases and 2 bases, in that order; junction bases with no gene match: 5. Germline V gene sequence: CDR1 SGHRS, CDR2 YFSETQ. The CDR3 totals 17 residues. CDR3 protein: CASSGGLAGPNTGELFF. Here the CDR3 DNA reads TGCGCCAGCAGCGGGGGACTAGCGGGACCTAACACCGGGGAGCTGTTTTTT.

CDR3: CASSSDWSSYNEQFF. DNA of the CDR3: TGTGCCAGCAGTTCGGACTGGAGCTCCTACAATGAGCAGTTCTTC. The chain carries TRBV7-2 and TRBJ2-1; D perhaps matches TRBD2 (5 bases). Deletions cut 6 bases from V and 0 bases from J, with 12 bases between. This CDR3 is 15 amino acids long. The V gene's germline CDR1 is SGHTA and CDR2 FQGNSA.

V gene TRBV11-3 combines with J gene TRBJ2-1, with 11 nucleotides matching TRBD2. The CDR3 is made up of 16 amino acids. Germline assignment: CDR1 SGHNT and CDR2 YENEEA. V was pared by 3 bases and J by 7 bases, with 8 bases of the junction left unmatched. CDR3 DNA sequence: TGTGCCAGCAGCTTGCTAGCGGGAGGAACGGGGAATGAGCAGTTCTTC. It translates to CASSLLAGGTGNEQFF.

This clone was counted once. The gene calls are TRBV25-1 and TRBJ2-5; D gene ambiguous. The CDR3 length is 14 residues. The ends were cut back, 1 base at V and 2 bases at J, with 8 bases in the middle. The germline gives CDR1 MGHDK, CDR2 SYGVNS. The chain's CDR3 is CASSESTAQETQYF. The CDR3 coding sequence is TGTGCCAGCAGTGAATCCACAGCTCAAGAGACCCAGTACTTC.

The V and J genes are TRBV24-1 and TRBJ1-5; D ambiguous. CDR3 length: 14 amino acids. The germline gives CDR1 KGHDR, CDR2 SFDVKD. Trimming removed 5 bases from V and 3 bases from J, with 10 bases in between. The DNA of the CDR3 is TGTGCCACCAGTGTGTCCGGGTTCAATCAGCCCCAGCATTTT. It codes for CATSVSGFNQPQHF.

This chain links TRBV28 with TRBJ2-7, with D possibly TRBD2 on 7 matching bases. The ends were cut back, 6 bases at V and 6 bases at J, with 12 bases in the middle. The CDR3 has 12 amino acids. Germline CDR1 MDHEN, CDR2 SYDVKM. In DNA, the CDR3 is TGTGCCAGCAGACAAGGGGGGGGCGAGCAGTACTTC. Encoded protein: CASRQGGGEQYF. Drawing the rest from reference TRBV28 and TRBJ2-7, the complete variable domain is DVKVTQSSRYLVKRTGEKVFLECVQDMDHENMFWYRQDPGLGLRLIYFSYDVKMKEKGDIPEGYSVSREKKERFSLILESASTNQTSMYLCASRQGGGEQYFGPGTRLTVT.

This chain links TRBV7-2 with TRBJ2-7; D possibly corresponds to TRBD2 (6 bases). Trimming removed 5 bases at V and 0 bases at J, with 8 bases between. The CDR3 is made up of 13 amino acids. In germline, CDR1 is SGHTA, CDR2 FQGNSA. CDR3 residues: CASSQTSSYEQYF. The CDR3 DNA reads as TGTGCCAGCAGCCAGACTAGCTCCTACGAGCAGTACTTC.

This clone was seen only once. The J gene is TRBJ1-2, the V gene TRBV11-2, with 7 bases fitting TRBD1. Trimming took 6 bases from V and 2 from J; bases not matched to a gene: 6. CDR3 length: 14 amino acids. The germline V gene encodes CDR1 SGHAT and CDR2 FQNNGV. In DNA form, the CDR3 reads TGTGCCAGCAGGACAGGGACGGGGAACTATGGCTACACCTTC. Translating gives CASRTGTGNYGYTF.

The chain combines TRBV11-2 with TRBJ2-6; tentatively, D is TRBD2 (6 bases). Deletions cut 5 bases from V and 0 bases from J, with 14 bases between. The CDR3 runs 17 residues. CDR1 is SGHAT, CDR2 FQNNGV, per germline. CDR3 sequence (DNA): TGTGCCAGCAGCCGTAACGACGGGAGCTCTGGGGCCAACGTCCTGACTTTC. This gives the protein CASSRNDGSSGANVLTF.

The chain has TRBV11-3 and TRBJ2-3; D perhaps matches TRBD1 (5 bases). The V end was cut by 0 bases, the J end by 4 bases, with 8 bases between. Germline CDR1 and CDR2: SGHNT and YENEEA. This CDR3 has 14 amino acids. For the CDR3, the DNA is TGTGCCAGCAGCTTAGAGGGGCCCCCAGATACGCAGTATTTT. This encodes CASSLEGPPDTQYF.

The chain employs TRBV5-7 and TRBJ1-5; D may be TRBD1 (5 bases). TRBV5-7 qualifies as an ORF whose function is uncertain. Trimming stripped 2 bases from V and 0 bases from J, with 12 bases between. The CDR3 sequence is 16 residues long. In DNA form, the CDR3 reads TGTGCCAGCAGCTTATGGCAGGGATGTAGCAATCAGCCCCAGCATTTT. Its translation: CASSLWQGCSNQPQHF.

The chain combines TRBV15 with TRBJ1-2; TRBD1 agrees at 8 bases. The CDR3 has 14 amino acids. Per the germline V gene, CDR1 is LNHNV and CDR2 is YYDKDF (reference sequence). The V segment lost 0 bases and the J segment 9 bases; nucleotides outside the gene matches: 6. This chain's CDR3 is CATSRDRTGQRYTF. The CDR3, as DNA: TGTGCCACCAGCAGAGATCGGACAGGGCAACGCTACACCTTC.

The chain is built from TRBV28 and TRBJ1-6; unclear D gene. This CDR3 region has 14 residues. Germline loops: CDR1 MDHEN, CDR2 SYDVKM. The CDR3 spells CATRAEAWNSPLHF. The CDR3 bases are TGTGCTACCCGGGCGGAGGCTTGGAATTCACCCCTCCACTTT.

The chain carries TRBV30 and TRBJ2-1; D is perhaps TRBD1 (6 bases). CDR1 and CDR2 from the germline V gene are GTSNPN and SVGIG (reference sequence). The V end lost 0 bases, the J end lost 9 bases, and 15 bases lay between the germline ends. The CDR3 length is 14 residues. CDR3 sequence: CAWSVLGATGEQFF. The CDR3 coding sequence is TGTGCCTGGAGTGTACTGGGGGCCACGGGTGAGCAGTTCTTC. Combining the CDR3 with reference TRBV30 and TRBJ2-1 gives the whole variable domain SQTIHQWPATLVQPVGSPLSLECTVEGTSNPNLYWYRQAAGRGLQLLFYSVGIGQISSEVPQNLSASRPQDRQFILSSKKLLLSDSGFYLCAWSVLGATGEQFFGPGTRLTVL.

This clone was recorded only once. The rearrangement uses TRBV29-1 and TRBJ2-1, with 7 bases that match TRBD2. Unmatched junction bases numbered 8, after V lost 7 bases and J lost 8 bases. Germline CDR1 reads SQVTM; CDR2 reads ANQGSEA. This CDR3 is built from 12 residues. CDR3 amino acids: CSAKGLGYEQFF. The CDR3 region has the DNA TGCAGCGCAAAAGGACTAGGTTATGAGCAGTTCTTC.

V usage is TRBV10-3 and J usage is TRBJ2-7, with a possible D match to TRBD2 (5 bases). V dropped 6 bases and J dropped 3 bases, with 15 bases sitting between them. CDR3 length: 14 amino acids. Germline V gene sequence: CDR1 ENHRY, CDR2 SYGVKD. CDR3 loop: CAIRAAGTVYEQYF. In DNA, the CDR3 is TGTGCCATCAGGGCGGCGGGTACAGTCTACGAGCAGTACTTC.

The chain carries TRBV7-9 and TRBJ1-1, with 7 nucleotides matching TRBD1. CDR1 is SEHNR and CDR2 is FQNEAQ in the germline V gene (reference sequence). The CDR3 runs to 16 residues. V lost 5 bases to trimming and J lost 2 bases; unmatched junction nucleotides: 11. The CDR3 spells CASSRYSGQLNTEAFF. Here the CDR3 DNA reads TGTGCCAGCAGCCGCTATTCGGGACAGCTAAACACTGAAGCTTTCTTT.

The CDR3 protein is CASSIVSQAGDIQYF. The CDR3 DNA is TGTGCCAGTAGTATAGTCTCGCAGGCCGGGGACATTCAGTACTTC. The V gene is TRBV19, the J gene TRBJ2-4, with a weak D call TRBD2 (5 bases). Between the trimmed V and J ends, which lost 1 base and 8 bases, there was a span of 15 bases. This CDR3 spans 15 amino acids. The germline CDR1 and CDR2 sequences are LNHDA and SQIVND (reference sequence).

Of note for this clone: Other DNA sequences in the sample encode the same CDR3. This chain connects TRBV6-5 to TRBJ1-1; 8 bases match TRBD1. The CDR3 sequence is 14 residues long. Per germline, CDR1 MNHEY and CDR2 SVGAGI. Trimming removed 2 bases from V and 4 bases from J; junction bases left unmatched: 3. This chain's CDR3 is CASSYGQGVTEAFF. CDR3 nucleotide sequence: TGTGCCAGCAGTTACGGACAGGGCGTCACTGAAGCTTTCTTT.

V and J are TRBV4-1 and TRBJ2-3; D gene uncertain. V lost 1 base, J lost 2 bases, and 10 bases lay in between. Germline loops: CDR1 MGHRA, CDR2 YSYEKL. This CDR3 contains 15 residues. CDR3 DNA: TGCGCCAGCAGCCAAGTACAGCTTTTCACAGATACGCAGTATTTT. This codes for CASSQVQLFTDTQYF.

The CDR3 region is CASSLVAGGAAGQAYEQYF. CDR3 DNA sequence: TGTGCCAGCAGCTTAGTCGCAGGGGGCGCGGCGGGACAGGCCTACGAGCAGTACTTC. The rearrangement uses TRBV7-6 and TRBJ2-7; 8 bases map to TRBD1. V lost 1 base and J lost 2; bases outside the gene matches: 16. This CDR3 has 19 amino acids. The germline V gene encodes CDR1 SGHVS and CDR2 FNYEAQ.

The chain combines TRBV7-8 with TRBJ1-3, with D perhaps matching TRBD1 (6 bases). The CDR3 spans 16 residues. Trimming pared 1 base from V and 3 bases from J, leaving 13 bases between. Germline lookup yields CDR1 SGHVS and CDR2 FQNEAQ. Here the CDR3 DNA reads TGTGCCAGCAGCTTAGTCGCAGGGGTCTTTGGAAACACCATATATTTT. Amino acids: CASSLVAGVFGNTIYF. The entire variable domain, with the rest obtained from reference TRBV7-8 and TRBJ1-3, is as follows: GAGVSQSPRYKVAKRGQDVALRCDPISGHVSLFWYQQALGQGPEFLTYFQNEAQLDKSGLPSDRFFAERPEGSVSTLKIQRTQQEDSAVYLCASSLVAGVFGNTIYFGEGSWLTVV.

This clone was observed a few times. This rearrangement joins TRBV7-6 to TRBJ2-2; 11 bases match TRBD2. V was pared by 4 bases and J by 0 bases, with 7 bases of the junction left unmatched. This CDR3 contains 18 residues. Germline V gives CDR1 SGHVS, CDR2 FNYEAQ. CDR3 sequence: CASSSGLAENPNTGELFF. The CDR3 DNA is TGTGCCAGCAGCTCGGGACTAGCGGAGAACCCGAACACCGGGGAGCTGTTTTTT.

This clone appeared a few times. This chain joins TRBV11-2 and TRBJ2-7; 7 bases line up with TRBD2. Germline values: CDR1 SGHAT, CDR2 FQNNGV. J gave up 6 bases and V 0 bases, and 8 bases lay outside the gene matches. CDR3 size: 15 residues. The CDR3 nucleotides are TGTGCCAGCAGCTTAGAAAGCGGGACCTTCGCCGAGCAGTACTTC. It is translated as CASSLESGTFAEQYF.